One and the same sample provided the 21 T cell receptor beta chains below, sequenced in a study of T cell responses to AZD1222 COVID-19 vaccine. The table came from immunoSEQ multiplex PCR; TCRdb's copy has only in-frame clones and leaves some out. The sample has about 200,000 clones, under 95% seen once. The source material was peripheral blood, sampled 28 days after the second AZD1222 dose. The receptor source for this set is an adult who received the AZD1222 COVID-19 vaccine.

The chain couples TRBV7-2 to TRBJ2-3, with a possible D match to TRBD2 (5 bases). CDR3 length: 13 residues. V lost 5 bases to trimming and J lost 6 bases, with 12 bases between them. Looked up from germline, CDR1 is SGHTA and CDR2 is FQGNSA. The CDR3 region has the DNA TGTGCCAGCAGCCGGACTGTCAGGGATACGCAGTATTTT. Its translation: CASSRTVRDTQYF.

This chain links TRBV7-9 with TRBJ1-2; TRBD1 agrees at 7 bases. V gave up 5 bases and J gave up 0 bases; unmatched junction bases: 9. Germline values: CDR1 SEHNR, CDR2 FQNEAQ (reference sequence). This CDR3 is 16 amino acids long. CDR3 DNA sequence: TGTGCCAGCAGCCCGAGGGACAGTCGAGCTAACTATGGCTACACCTTC. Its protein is CASSPRDSRANYGYTF.

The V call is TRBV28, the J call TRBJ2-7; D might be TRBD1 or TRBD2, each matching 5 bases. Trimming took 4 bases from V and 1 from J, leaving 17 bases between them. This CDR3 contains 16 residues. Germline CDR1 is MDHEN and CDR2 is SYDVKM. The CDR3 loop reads CASSSLGDPSSYEQYF. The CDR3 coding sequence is TGTGCCAGCAGTTCCCTCGGGGACCCTAGTTCCTACGAGCAGTACTTC.

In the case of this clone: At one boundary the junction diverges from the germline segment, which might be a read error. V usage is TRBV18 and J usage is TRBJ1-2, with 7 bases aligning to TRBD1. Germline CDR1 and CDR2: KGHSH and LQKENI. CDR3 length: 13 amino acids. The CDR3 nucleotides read TGTGCCAGCTCTCCAGGGGGTCTGGGCCCCGCTCTCTTC. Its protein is CASSPGGLGPALF.

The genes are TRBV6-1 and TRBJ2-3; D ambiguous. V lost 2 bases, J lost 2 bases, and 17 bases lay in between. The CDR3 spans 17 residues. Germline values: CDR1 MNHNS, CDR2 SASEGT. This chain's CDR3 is CASSELRRSRNTDTQYF. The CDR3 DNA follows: TGTGCCAGCAGTGAACTCCGGCGGAGCCGAAACACAGATACGCAGTATTTT.

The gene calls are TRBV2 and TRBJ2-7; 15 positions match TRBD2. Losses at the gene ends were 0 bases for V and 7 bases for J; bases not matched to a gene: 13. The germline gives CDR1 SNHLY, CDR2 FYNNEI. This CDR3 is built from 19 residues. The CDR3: CASSEAGWTSGGAAVEQYF. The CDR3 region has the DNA TGTGCCAGCAGTGAAGCAGGATGGACTAGCGGGGGGGCCGCGGTTGAGCAGTACTTC.

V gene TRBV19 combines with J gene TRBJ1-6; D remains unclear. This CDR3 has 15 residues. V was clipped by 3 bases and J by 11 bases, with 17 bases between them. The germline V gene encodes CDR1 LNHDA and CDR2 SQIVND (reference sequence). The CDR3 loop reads CASSIAWGSSAPLHF. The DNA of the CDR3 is TGTGCCAGTAGTATTGCGTGGGGTTCTAGCGCACCCCTCCACTTT.

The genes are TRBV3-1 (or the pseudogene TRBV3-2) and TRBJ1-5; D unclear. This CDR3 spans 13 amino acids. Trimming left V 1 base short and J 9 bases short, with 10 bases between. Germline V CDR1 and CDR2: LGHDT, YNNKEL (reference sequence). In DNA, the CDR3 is TGTGCCAGCAGCCAAGGTAACATTCCGCCCCAGCATTTT. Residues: CASSQGNIPPQHF.

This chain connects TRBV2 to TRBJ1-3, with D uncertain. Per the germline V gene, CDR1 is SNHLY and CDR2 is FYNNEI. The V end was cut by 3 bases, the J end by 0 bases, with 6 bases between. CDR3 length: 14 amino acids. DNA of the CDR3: TGTGCCAGCAGTGACCAGCTCTCTGGAAACACCATATATTTT. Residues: CASSDQLSGNTIYF. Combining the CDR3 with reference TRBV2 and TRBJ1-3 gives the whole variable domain EPEVTQTPSHQVTQMGQEVILRCVPISNHLYFYWYRQILGQKVEFLVSFYNNEISEKSEIFDDQFSVERPDGSNFTLKIRSTKLEDSAMYFCASSDQLSGNTIYFGEGSWLTVV.

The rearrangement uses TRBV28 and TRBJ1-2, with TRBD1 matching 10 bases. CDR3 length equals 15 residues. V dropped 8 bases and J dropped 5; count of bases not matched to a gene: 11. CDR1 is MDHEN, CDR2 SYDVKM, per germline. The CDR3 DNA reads TGTGCCAGCGCGCTGGGGACAGGGGCTGGTTATGGCTACACCTTC. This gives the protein CASALGTGAGYGYTF.

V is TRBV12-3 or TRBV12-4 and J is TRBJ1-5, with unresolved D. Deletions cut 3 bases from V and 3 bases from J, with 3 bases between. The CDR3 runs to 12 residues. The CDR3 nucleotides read TGTGCCAGCAGTTTCGACAATCAGCCCCAGCATTTT. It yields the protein CASSFDNQPQHF.

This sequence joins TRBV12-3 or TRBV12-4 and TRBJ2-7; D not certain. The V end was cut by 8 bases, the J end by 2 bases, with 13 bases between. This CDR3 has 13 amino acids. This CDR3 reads CASCFGPAYEQYF. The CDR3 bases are TGTGCCAGCTGCTTCGGCCCCGCCTACGAGCAGTACTTC.

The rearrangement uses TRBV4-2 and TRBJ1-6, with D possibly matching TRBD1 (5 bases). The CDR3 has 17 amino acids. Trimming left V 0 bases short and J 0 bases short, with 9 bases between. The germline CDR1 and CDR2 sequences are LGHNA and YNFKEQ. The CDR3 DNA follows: TGTGCCAGCAGCCAAGATCTCGGGACCTCCTATAATTCACCCCTCCACTTT. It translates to CASSQDLGTSYNSPLHF.

This CDR3 is CASGRGGTASYEQYF. The CDR3 DNA sequence: TGTGCTAGTGGTCGAGGCGGGACAGCCTCCTACGAGCAGTACTTC. The V call is TRBV12-5, the J call TRBJ2-7; a weak D match, TRBD1 (7 bases). The CDR3 covers 15 residues. CDR1 and CDR2 (germline): LGHNT, FRNRAP. V was trimmed by 5 bases and J by 0 bases, leaving 14 bases between them.

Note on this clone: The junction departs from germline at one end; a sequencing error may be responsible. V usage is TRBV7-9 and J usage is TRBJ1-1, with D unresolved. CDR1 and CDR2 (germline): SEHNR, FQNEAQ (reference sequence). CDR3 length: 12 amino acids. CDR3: CASSWVNLLLAF. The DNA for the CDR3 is TGTGCCAGCAGCTGGGTCAACTTACTTCTGGCCTTT.

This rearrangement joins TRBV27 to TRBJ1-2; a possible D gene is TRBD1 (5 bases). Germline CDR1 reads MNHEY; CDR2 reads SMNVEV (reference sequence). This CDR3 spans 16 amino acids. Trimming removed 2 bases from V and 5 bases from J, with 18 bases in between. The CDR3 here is CASSLKGGGVGYGYTF. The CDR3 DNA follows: TGTGCCAGCAGTTTAAAGGGTGGGGGAGTTGGATATGGCTACACCTTC.

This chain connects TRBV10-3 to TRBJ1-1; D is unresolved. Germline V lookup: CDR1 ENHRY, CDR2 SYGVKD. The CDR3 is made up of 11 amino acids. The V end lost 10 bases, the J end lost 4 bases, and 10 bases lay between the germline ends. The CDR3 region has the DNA TGTGCCACACTGGAGGCCACTGAAGCTTTCTTT. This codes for CATLEATEAFF.

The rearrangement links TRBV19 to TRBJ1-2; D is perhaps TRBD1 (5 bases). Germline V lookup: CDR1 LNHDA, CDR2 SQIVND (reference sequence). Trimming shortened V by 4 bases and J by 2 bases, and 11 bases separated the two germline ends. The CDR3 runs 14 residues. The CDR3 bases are TGTGCCAGTAGTACAACCCCAGGGAACTATGGCTACACCTTC. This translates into CASSTTPGNYGYTF.

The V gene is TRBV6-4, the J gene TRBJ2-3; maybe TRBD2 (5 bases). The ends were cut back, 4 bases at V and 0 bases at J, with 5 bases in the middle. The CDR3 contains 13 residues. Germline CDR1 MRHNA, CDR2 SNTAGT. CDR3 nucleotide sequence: TGTGCCAGCAGTGGAGGGAGCACAGATACGCAGTATTTT. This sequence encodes CASSGGSTDTQYF.

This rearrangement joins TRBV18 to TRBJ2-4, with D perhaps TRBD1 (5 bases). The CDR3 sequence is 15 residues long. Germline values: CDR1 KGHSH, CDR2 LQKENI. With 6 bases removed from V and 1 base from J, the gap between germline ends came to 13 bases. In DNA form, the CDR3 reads TGTGCCAGCTCTCCAGGGTTTTTGGCCAAAAACATTCAGTACTTC. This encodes CASSPGFLAKNIQYF.

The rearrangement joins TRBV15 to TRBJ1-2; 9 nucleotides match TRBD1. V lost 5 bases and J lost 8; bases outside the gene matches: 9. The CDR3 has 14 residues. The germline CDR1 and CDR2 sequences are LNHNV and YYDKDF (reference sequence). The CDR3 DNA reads TGTGCCACCAGCCTCCGACAGGGGGTAGACGGCTACACCTTC. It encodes CATSLRQGVDGYTF.